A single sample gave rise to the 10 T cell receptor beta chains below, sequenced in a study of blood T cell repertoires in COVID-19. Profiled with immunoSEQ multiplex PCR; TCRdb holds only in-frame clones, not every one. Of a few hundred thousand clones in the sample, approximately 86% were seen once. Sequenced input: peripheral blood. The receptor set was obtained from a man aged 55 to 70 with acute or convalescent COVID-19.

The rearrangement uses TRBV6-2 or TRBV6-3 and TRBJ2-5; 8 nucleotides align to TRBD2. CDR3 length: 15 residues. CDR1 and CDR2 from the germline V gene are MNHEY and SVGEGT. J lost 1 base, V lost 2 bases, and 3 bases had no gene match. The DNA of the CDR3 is TGTGCCAGCAGTTACGTCCTAGCGGGCCAAGAGACCCAGTACTTC. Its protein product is CASSYVLAGQETQYF.

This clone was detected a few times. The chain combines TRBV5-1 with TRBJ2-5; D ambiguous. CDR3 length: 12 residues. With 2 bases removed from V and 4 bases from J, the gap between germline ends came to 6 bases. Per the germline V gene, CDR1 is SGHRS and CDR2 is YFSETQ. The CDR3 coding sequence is TGCGCCAGCAGCTTTTCGTCAGAGACCCAGTACTTC. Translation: CASSFSSETQYF.

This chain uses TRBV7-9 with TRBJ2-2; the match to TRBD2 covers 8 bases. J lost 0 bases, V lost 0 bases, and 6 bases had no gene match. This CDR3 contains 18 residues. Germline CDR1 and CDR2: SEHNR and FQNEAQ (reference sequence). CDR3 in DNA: TGTGCCAGCAGCTTAGCCTCCGGGGGGGTAGCGAACACCGGGGAGCTGTTTTTT. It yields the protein CASSLASGGVANTGELFF.

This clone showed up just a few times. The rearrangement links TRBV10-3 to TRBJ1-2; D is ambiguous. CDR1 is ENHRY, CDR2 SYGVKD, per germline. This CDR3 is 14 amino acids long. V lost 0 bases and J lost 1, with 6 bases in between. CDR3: CAISESGSNYGYTF. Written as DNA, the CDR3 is TGTGCCATCAGTGAGTCGGGCAGTAACTATGGCTACACCTTC.

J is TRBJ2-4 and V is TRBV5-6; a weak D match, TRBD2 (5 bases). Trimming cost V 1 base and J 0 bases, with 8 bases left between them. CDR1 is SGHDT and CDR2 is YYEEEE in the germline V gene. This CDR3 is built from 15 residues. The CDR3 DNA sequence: TGTGCCAGCAGCTTGAGCGGCCTAGCCAAAAACATTCAGTACTTC. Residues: CASSLSGLAKNIQYF.

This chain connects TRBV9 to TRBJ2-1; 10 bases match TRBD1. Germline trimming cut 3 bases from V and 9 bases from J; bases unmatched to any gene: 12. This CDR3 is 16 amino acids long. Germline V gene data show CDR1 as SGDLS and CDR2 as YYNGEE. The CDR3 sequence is CASSEDGQGVRSEQFF. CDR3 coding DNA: TGTGCCAGCAGCGAAGATGGACAGGGGGTACGGAGTGAGCAGTTCTTC. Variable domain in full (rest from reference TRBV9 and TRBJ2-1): DSGVTQTPKHLITATGQRVTLRCSPRSGDLSVYWYQQSLDQGLQFLIQYYNGEERAKGNILERFSAQQFPDLHSELNLSSLELGDSALYFCASSEDGQGVRSEQFFGPGTRLTVL.

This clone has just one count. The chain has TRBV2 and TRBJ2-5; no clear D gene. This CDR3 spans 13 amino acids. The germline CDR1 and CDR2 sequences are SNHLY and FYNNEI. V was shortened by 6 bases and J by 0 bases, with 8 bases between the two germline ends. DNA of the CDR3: TGTGCCAGCAGCCGGTTGGACCAAGAGACCCAGTACTTC. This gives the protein CASSRLDQETQYF.

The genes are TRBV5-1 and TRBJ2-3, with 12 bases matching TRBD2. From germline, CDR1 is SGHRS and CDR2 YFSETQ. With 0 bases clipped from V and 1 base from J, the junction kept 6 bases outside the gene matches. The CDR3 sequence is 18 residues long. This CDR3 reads CASSLEPSGGAGTDTQYF. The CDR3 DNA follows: TGCGCCAGCAGCTTGGAGCCTAGCGGGGGGGCGGGCACAGATACGCAGTATTTT.

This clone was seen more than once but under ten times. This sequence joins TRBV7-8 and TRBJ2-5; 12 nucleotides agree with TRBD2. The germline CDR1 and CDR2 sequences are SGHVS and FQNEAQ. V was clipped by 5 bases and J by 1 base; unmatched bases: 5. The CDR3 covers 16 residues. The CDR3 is CASSPGTSGPQETQYF. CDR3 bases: TGTGCCAGCAGCCCCGGGACTAGCGGGCCCCAAGAGACCCAGTACTTC.

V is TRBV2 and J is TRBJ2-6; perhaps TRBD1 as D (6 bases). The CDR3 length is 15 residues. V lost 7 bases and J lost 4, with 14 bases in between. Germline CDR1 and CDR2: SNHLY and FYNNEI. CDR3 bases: TGTGCCAGCACTGGGAACAGGGCCGGGGCCAACGTCCTGACTTTC. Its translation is CASTGNRAGANVLTF.